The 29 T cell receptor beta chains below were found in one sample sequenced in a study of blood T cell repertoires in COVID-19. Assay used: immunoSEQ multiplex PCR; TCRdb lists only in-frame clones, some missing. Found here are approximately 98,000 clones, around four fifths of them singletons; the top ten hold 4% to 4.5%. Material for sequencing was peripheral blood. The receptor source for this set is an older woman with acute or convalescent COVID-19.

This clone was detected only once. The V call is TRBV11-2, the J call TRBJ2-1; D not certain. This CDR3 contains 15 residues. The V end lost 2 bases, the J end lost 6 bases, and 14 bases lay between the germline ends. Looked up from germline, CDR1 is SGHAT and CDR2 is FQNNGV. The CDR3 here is CASSLIKQSANEQFF. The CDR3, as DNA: TGTGCCAGCAGCTTAATCAAACAGAGTGCCAATGAGCAGTTCTTC.

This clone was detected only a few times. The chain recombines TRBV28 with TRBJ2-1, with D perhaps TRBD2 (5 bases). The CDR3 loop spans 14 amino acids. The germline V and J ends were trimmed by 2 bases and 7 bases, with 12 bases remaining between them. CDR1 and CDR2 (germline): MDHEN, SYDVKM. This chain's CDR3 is CASSLQNGGNEQFF. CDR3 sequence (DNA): TGTGCCAGCAGTTTACAGAACGGCGGGAATGAGCAGTTCTTC. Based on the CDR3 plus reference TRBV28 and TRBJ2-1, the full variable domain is DVKVTQSSRYLVKRTGEKVFLECVQDMDHENMFWYRQDPGLGLRLIYFSYDVKMKEKGDIPEGYSVSREKKERFSLILESASTNQTSMYLCASSLQNGGNEQFFGPGTRLTVL.

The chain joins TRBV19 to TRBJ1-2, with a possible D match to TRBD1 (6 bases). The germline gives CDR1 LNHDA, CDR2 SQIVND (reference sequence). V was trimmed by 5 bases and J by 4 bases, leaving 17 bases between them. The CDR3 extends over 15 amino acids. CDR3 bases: TGTGCCAGTAGTTTCCCCTCGGGAGGGGGCTATGGCTACACCTTC. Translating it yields CASSFPSGGGYGYTF.

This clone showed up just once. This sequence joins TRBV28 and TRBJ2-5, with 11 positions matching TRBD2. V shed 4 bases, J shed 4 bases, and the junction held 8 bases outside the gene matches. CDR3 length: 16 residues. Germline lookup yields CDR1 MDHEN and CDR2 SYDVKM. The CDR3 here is CASSSLSSGRRETQYF. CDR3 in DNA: TGTGCCAGCAGTTCCCTGTCTAGCGGGAGGCGAGAGACCCAGTACTTC. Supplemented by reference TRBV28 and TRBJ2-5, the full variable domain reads DVKVTQSSRYLVKRTGEKVFLECVQDMDHENMFWYRQDPGLGLRLIYFSYDVKMKEKGDIPEGYSVSREKKERFSLILESASTNQTSMYLCASSSLSSGRRETQYFGPGTRLLVL.

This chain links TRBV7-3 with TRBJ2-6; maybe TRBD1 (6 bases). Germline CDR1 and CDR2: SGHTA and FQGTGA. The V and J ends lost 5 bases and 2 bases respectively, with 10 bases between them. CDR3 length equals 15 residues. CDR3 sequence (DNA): TGTGCCAGCAGCCTACAGGGACCTGGGGCCAACGTCCTGACTTTC. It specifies CASSLQGPGANVLTF.

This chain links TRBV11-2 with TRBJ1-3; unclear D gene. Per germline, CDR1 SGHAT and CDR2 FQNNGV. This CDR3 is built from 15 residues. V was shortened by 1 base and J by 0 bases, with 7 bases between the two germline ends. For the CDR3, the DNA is TGTGCCAGCAGCTTAGTCGGGATCTCTGGAAACACCATATATTTT. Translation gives CASSLVGISGNTIYF.

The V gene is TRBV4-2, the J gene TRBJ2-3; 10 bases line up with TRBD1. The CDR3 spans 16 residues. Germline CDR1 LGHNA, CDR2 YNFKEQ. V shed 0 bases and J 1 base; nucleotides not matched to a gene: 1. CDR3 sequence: CASSQEGTGGTDTQYF. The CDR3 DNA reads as TGTGCCAGCAGCCAAGAAGGGACAGGGGGCACAGATACGCAGTATTTT.

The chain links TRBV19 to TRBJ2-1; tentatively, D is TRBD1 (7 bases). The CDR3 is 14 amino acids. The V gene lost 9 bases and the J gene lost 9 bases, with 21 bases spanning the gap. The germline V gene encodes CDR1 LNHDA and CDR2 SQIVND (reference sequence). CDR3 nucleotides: TGTGCCAGCGCCTTTTCAGGGGGGCAGACTGAGCAGTTCTTC. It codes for CASAFSGGQTEQFF.

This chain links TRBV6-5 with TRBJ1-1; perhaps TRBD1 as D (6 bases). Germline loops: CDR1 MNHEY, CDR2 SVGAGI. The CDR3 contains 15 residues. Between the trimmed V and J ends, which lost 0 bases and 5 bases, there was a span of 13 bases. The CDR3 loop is CASSYSPRGGTEAFF. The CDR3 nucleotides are TGTGCCAGCAGTTACTCCCCCAGGGGTGGTACTGAAGCTTTCTTT.

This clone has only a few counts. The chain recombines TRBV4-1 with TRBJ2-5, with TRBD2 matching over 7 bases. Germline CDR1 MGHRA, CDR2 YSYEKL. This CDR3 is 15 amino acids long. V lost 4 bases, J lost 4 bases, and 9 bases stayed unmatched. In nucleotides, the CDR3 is TGCGCCAGCAGCCTTGGGTGGTCGGGGGGAGAGACCCAGTACTTC. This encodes CASSLGWSGGETQYF.

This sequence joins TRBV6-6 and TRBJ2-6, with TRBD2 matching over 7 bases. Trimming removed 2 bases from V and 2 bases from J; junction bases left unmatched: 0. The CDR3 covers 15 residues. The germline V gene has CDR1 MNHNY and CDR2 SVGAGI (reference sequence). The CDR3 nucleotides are TGTGCCAGCAGTTACCGGGGGGCTGGGGCCAACGTCCTGACTTTC. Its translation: CASSYRGAGANVLTF.

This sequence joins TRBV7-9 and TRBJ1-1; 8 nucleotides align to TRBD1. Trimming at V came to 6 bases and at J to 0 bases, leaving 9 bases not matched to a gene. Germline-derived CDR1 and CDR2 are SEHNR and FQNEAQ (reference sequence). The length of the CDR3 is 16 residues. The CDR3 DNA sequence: TGTGCCAGCAGTACCCGGACAGGGCTTATGAACACTGAAGCTTTCTTT. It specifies CASSTRTGLMNTEAFF.

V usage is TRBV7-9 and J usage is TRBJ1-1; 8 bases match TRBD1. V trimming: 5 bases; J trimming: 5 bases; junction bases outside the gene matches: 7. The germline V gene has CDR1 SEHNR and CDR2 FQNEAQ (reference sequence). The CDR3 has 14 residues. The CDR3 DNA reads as TGTGCCAGCAGCACGACAGGGGCATGGACTGAAGCTTTCTTT. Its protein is CASSTTGAWTEAFF.

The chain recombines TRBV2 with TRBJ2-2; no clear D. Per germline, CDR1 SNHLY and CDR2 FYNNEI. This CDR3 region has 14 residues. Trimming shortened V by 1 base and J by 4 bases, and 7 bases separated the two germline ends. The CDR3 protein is CASSEVRVTGELFF. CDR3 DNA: TGTGCCAGCAGTGAAGTACGGGTCACCGGGGAGCTGTTTTTT. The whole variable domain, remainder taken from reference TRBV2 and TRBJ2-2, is EPEVTQTPSHQVTQMGQEVILRCVPISNHLYFYWYRQILGQKVEFLVSFYNNEISEKSEIFDDQFSVERPDGSNFTLKIRSTKLEDSAMYFCASSEVRVTGELFFGEGSRLTVL.

The CDR3 coding sequence is TGTGCCAGCAGCCCCAACGAGGGGGCGCGCACCGGGGAGCTGTTTTTT. It yields the protein CASSPNEGARTGELFF. The chain is built from TRBV5-6 and TRBJ2-2; TRBD1 aligns across 7 bases. CDR3 length: 16 amino acids. The V and J ends lost 4 bases and 4 bases, in that order; junction bases with no gene match: 10. Germline CDR1 SGHDT, CDR2 YYEEEE.

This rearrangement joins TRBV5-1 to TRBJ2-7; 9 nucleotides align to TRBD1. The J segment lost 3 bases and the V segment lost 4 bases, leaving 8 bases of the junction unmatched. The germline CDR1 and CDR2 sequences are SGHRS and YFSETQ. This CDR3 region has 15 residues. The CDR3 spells CASSGTGGGHYEQYF. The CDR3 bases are TGCGCCAGCAGCGGCACAGGGGGCGGTCACTACGAGCAGTACTTC.

CDR3 in amino acids: CASSGGTVSSTDTQYF. The CDR3, as DNA: TGTGCCAGCAGCGGCGGGACAGTCTCTAGCACAGATACGCAGTATTTT. The V call is TRBV5-5, the J call TRBJ2-3, with D perhaps matching TRBD1 (7 bases). Trimming took off 4 bases at V and 0 bases at J, with 15 bases between the two ends. This CDR3 region has 16 residues. Germline lookup yields CDR1 SGHKS and CDR2 YYEKEE (reference sequence).

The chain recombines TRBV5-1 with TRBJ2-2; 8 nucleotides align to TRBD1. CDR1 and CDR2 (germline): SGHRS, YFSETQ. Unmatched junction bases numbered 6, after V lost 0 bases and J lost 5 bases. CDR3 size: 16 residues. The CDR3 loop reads CASSLVAGGLTGELFF. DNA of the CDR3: TGCGCCAGCAGCTTGGTTGCAGGGGGCTTAACCGGGGAGCTGTTTTTT.

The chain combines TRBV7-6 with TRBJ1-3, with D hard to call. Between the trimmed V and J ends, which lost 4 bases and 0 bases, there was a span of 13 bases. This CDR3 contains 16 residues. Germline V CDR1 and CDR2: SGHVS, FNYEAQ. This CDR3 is CASSSYSGSSGNTIYF. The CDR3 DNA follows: TGTGCCAGCAGCTCTTACAGCGGGAGCTCTGGAAACACCATATATTTT.

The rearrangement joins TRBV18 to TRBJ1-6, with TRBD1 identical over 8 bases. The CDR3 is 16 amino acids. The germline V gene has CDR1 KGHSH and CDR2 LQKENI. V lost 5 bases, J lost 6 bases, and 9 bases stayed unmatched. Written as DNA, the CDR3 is TGTGCCAGCTCAATTCCCTCCGGACAGGGTAATTCACCCCTCCACTTT. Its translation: CASSIPSGQGNSPLHF.

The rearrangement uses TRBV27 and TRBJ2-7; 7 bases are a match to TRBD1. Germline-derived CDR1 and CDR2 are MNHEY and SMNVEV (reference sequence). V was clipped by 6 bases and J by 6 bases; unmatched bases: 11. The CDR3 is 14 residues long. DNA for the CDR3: TGTGCCAGCAGGCTAGGGGGCGTCCCATTCGAGCAGTACTTC. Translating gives CASRLGGVPFEQYF.

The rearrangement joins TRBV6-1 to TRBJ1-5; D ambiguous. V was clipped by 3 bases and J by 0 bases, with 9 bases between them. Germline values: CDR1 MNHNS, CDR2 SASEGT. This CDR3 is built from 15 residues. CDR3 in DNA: TGTGCCAGCAGTGATGGGCCGTATAGCAATCAGCCCCAGCATTTT. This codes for CASSDGPYSNQPQHF.

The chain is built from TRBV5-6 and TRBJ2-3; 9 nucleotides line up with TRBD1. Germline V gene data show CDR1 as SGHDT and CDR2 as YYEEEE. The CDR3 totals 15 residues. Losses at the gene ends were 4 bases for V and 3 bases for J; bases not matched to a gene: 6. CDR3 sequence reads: CASSLRDRATDTQYF. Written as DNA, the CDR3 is TGTGCCAGCAGCCTCCGGGACAGGGCGACAGATACGCAGTATTTT.

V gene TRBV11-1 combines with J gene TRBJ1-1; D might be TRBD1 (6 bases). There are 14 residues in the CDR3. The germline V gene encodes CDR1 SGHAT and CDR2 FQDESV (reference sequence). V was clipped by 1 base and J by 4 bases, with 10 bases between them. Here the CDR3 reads CASSLETGSTEAFF. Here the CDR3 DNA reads TGTGCCAGCAGCTTAGAAACAGGGAGCACTGAAGCTTTCTTT.

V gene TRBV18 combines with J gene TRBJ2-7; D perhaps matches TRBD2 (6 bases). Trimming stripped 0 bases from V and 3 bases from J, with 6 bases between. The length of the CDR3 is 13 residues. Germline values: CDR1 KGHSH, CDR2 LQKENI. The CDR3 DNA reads TGTGCCAGCTCACCACCGGAGGGCTACGAGCAGTACGTC. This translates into CASSPPEGYEQYV.

CDR3 nucleotide sequence: TGTGCCAGCACGGCGGGAGGGCCGGTGGGAGATACGCAGTATTTT. Protein sequence: CASTAGGPVGDTQYF. This chain uses TRBV2 with TRBJ2-3; 9 bases are shared with TRBD2. V lost 7 bases to trimming and J lost 5 bases; unmatched junction nucleotides: 10. Germline loops: CDR1 SNHLY, CDR2 FYNNEI. The CDR3 contains 15 residues.

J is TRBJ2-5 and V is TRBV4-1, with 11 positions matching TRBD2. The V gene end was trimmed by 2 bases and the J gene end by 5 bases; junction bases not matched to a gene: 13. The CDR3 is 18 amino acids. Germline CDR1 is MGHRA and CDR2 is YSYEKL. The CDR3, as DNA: TGCGCCAGCAGCCAACTTACGGTCCTAGCGGGAGGTGGCGAGACCCAGTACTTC. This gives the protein CASSQLTVLAGGGETQYF.

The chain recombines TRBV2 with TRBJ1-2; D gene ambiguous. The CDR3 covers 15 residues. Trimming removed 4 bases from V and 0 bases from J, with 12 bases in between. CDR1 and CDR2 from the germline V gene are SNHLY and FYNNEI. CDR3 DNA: TGTGCCAGCAGTGCAGGAGGAACGACTAACTATGGCTACACCTTC. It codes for CASSAGGTTNYGYTF.

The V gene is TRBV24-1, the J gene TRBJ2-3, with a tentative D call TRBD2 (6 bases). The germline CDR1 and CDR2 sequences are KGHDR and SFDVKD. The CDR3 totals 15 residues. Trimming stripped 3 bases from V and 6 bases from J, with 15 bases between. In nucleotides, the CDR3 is TGTGCCACCAGTGATGCGGGACTCTTCTCGGATACGCAGTATTTT. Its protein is CATSDAGLFSDTQYF.